The next 11 T cell receptor beta chains were all read from a single sample in a study of blood T cell repertoires in COVID-19. Data came from immunoSEQ multiplex PCR; TCRdb stores just in-frame clones and leaves some out. This sample yields about 200,000 clones, of which 70% to 85% are seen a single time; about 6.9% belongs to the top ten. Material for sequencing was peripheral blood. The receptors derive from a human donor with acute or convalescent COVID-19. The donor label of this sample is uncertain.

The rearrangement uses TRBV6-6 and TRBJ2-1; D is possibly TRBD2 (7 bases). The CDR3 loop spans 14 amino acids. V was pared by 6 bases and J by 8 bases, with 17 bases between. Germline lookup yields CDR1 MNHNY and CDR2 SVGAGI (reference sequence). The CDR3 reads CASRPGGELYEQFF. DNA for the CDR3: TGTGCCAGCAGGCCGGGGGGCGAATTGTATGAGCAGTTCTTC.

This clone has a single count. The chain carries TRBV10-3 and TRBJ2-6, with 12 bases lining up with TRBD1. The germline CDR1 and CDR2 sequences are ENHRY and SYGVKD. The CDR3 loop spans 17 amino acids. V lost 7 bases and J lost 1; bases outside the gene matches: 5. The CDR3 spells CAITRGQGASGANVLTF. CDR3 nucleotides: TGTGCCATCACCAGGGGACAGGGGGCGTCTGGGGCCAACGTCCTGACTTTC.

The gene calls are TRBV6-4 and TRBJ1-2, with D tentatively TRBD1 (6 bases). This CDR3 has 15 residues. V lost 6 bases, J lost 3 bases, and 17 bases lay in between. Germline assignment: CDR1 MRHNA and CDR2 SNTAGT. The DNA for the CDR3 is TGTGCCAGCAGCCGAACAGGGACACCGGACTATGGCTACACCTTC. Protein product: CASSRTGTPDYGYTF.

The V gene is TRBV5-1, the J gene TRBJ2-1; TRBD1 matches at 12 bases. The CDR3 runs 16 residues. V gave up 0 bases and J gave up 10 bases; unmatched junction bases: 8. In germline, CDR1 is SGHRS, CDR2 YFSETQ. The CDR3 spells CASSLEMGQGAREQFF. The DNA for the CDR3 is TGCGCCAGCAGCTTGGAAATGGGACAGGGGGCGCGGGAGCAGTTCTTC. Full variable domain (remainder filled in from reference TRBV5-1 and TRBJ2-1): KAGVTQTPRYLIKTRGQQVTLSCSPISGHRSVSWYQQTPGQGLQFLFEYFSETQRNKGNFPGRFSGRQFSNSRSEMNVSTLELGDSALYLCASSLEMGQGAREQFFGPGTRLTVL.

The chain links TRBV6-5 to TRBJ2-1; tentatively, D is TRBD2 (6 bases). The CDR3 consists of 14 residues. V lost 6 bases and J lost 0, with 9 bases in between. Germline lookup yields CDR1 MNHEY and CDR2 SVGAGI. The CDR3 nucleotides read TGTGCCAGCAGCCCGGACTACTCCTACAATGAGCAGTTCTTC. This encodes CASSPDYSYNEQFF.

CDR3 region: CASSVAPGTSGDNEQFF. CDR3 nucleotide sequence: TGTGCCAGCAGCGTAGCCCCCGGGACTAGCGGGGACAATGAGCAGTTCTTC. This chain joins TRBV9 and TRBJ2-1, with 13 bases identical to TRBD2. V was clipped by 0 bases and J by 5 bases; unmatched bases: 5. The CDR3 runs 17 residues. The germline V gene has CDR1 SGDLS and CDR2 YYNGEE.

The CDR3 protein is CASSLGLNRDTEAFF. The CDR3 DNA follows: TGCGCCAGCAGCTTGGGCTTGAACCGGGACACTGAAGCTTTCTTT. This sequence joins TRBV5-1 and TRBJ1-1, with no clear D. This CDR3 has 15 residues. Trimming removed 0 bases at V and 3 bases at J, with 12 bases between. The germline V gene encodes CDR1 SGHRS and CDR2 YFSETQ. The complete variable domain, with remaining parts taken from reference TRBV5-1 and TRBJ1-1, reads KAGVTQTPRYLIKTRGQQVTLSCSPISGHRSVSWYQQTPGQGLQFLFEYFSETQRNKGNFPGRFSGRQFSNSRSEMNVSTLELGDSALYLCASSLGLNRDTEAFFGQGTRLTVV.

The J gene is TRBJ2-5, the V gene TRBV30, with 7 bases identical to TRBD1. The germline CDR1 and CDR2 sequences are GTSNPN and SVGIG (reference sequence). V was pared by 2 bases and J by 5 bases, with 8 bases of the junction left unmatched. This CDR3 is 14 amino acids long. Here the CDR3 reads CAWSLGGKGETQYF. The DNA for the CDR3 is TGTGCCTGGAGTCTAGGGGGCAAGGGGGAGACCCAGTACTTC.

The rearrangement joins TRBV11-2 to TRBJ2-3, with 7 bases lining up with TRBD2. This CDR3 is built from 14 residues. V lost 5 bases to trimming and J lost 1 base; unmatched junction nucleotides: 3. Germline V gene sequence: CDR1 SGHAT, CDR2 FQNNGV. The CDR3 loop is CASSRTSGTDTQYF. For the CDR3, the DNA is TGTGCCAGCAGCCGGACTAGTGGCACAGATACGCAGTATTTT.

The chain couples TRBV24-1 to TRBJ1-5; D is possibly TRBD1 (6 bases). V shed 4 bases and J shed 3 bases, with 18 bases lying between them. The germline V gene encodes CDR1 KGHDR and CDR2 SFDVKD. This CDR3 spans 17 amino acids. CDR3 in DNA: TGTGCCACCAGTGACCCTTCGCAGGGACATTTCAATCAGCCCCAGCATTTT. Its protein is CATSDPSQGHFNQPQHF.

This chain connects TRBV27 to TRBJ1-1, with 7 nucleotides matching TRBD1. Germline loops: CDR1 MNHEY, CDR2 SMNVEV (reference sequence). The CDR3 contains 15 residues. After removal of 0 bases from V and 1 base from J, the junction contained 2 bases not matched to a gene. CDR3 loop: CASSLSWTGNTEAFF. CDR3 in DNA: TGTGCCAGCAGTTTATCGTGGACAGGGAACACTGAAGCTTTCTTT.